This T cell receptor (beta chain) was profiled in a study of cytomegalovirus exposure and HLA in healthy donors. Of note for this clone: Its specificity is not known.

PCR primers comprised 60 Vbeta and 13 Jbeta primers. Libraries were prepared by immunoSEQ multiplex PCR; TCRdb keeps only in-frame clonotypes and omits some of them. The repertoire holds under 300,000 clones, with about 83% as singletons. Study observations and caveats: The HLA-A and HLA-B alleles of most subjects were reportedly predicted accurately from TCR beta sequences. An ancestry cluster, one associated with Asian ancestry, reportedly showed fewer N-insertions than the approximately 670-donor mean in a later analysis. It was shown in a later analysis that HLA-associated TCR beta chains were more clonally expanded than other, equally common chains.

The CDR3 sequence is 17 residues long. The V and J ends lost 2 bases and 5 bases, in that order; junction bases with no gene match: 12. This TCR was sampled from a woman aged 40-49 years in good health and CMV-seropositive. The chain carries TRBV23-1 and TRBJ2-5, with TRBD1 identical over 9 bases. TRBV23-1 falls under the ORF class, with uncertain function. The sample comprised PBMCs. CDR3 coding DNA: TGCGCCAGCAGTCAACCGACCGCCGGGACAGGGAGGGAGACCCAGTACTTC. As protein: CASSQPTAGTGRETQYF.